The present TCR beta chain was sequenced within a study of T cells in Graves' hyperthyroidism and ophthalmopathy. Study outcomes and limitations: Separating ophthalmopathy from stable hyperthyroidism was achieved by a 13 V-J model. Appearing also in blood were most of the thyroid clonotypes expanded above 0.001.

The CDR3 extends over 14 amino acids. V was clipped by 6 bases and J by 0 bases, with 9 bases between them. Germline V lookup: CDR1 MDHEN, CDR2 SYDVKM. As regards this clonotype: Antigen: not known. A much larger clone differs from this one at a single base, so this may be a read error.

Researchers amplified the TCR beta CDR3 regions from RNA transcripts. The HTBI primer set served for first-round RT-PCR of the TCR CDR3. TCRdb passed the multiplex PCR reads through MiXCR, listing each CDR3 protein once. The sample lists hundreds of thousands of distinct CDR3 sequences, around 15% occurring once. Newly diagnosed hyperthyroidism, duration under 2 months, in patients aged 18 to 65. The diagnostic basis comprised clinical symptoms, serum thyroxine and TRAb, thyroid ultrasound and orbital computed tomography. The chain uses TRBV28 and TRBJ1-3; no clear D gene. This sequence was found in a woman in her twenties or thirties with Graves' hyperthyroidism. Specimen: blood. This chain's CDR3 is CASREALSGNTIYF. The DNA for the CDR3 is TGTGCCAGCAGAGAAGCGCTCTCTGGAAACACCATATATTTT.